These T cell receptor beta chains were read from a single sample in a study of beta chain features in type 1 diabetes. The assay was immunoSEQ multiplex PCR, and TCRdb's table has in-frame clones only and misses some. This sample has some 410,000 clones; 9.5% to 12% occur once, and the top ten carry approximately 0.05%. Sequenced: naive CD4+ T cells from blood. The origin of the receptors is a woman aged 18-29 years in good health. CDR3s include the opening cysteine and the closing phenylalanine or tryptophan. A D gene is named only where the DNA matches it firmly. Clone size, where shown, is once, few, many, or a class for clones that have expanded.

-,few,TRBV5-6,TRBJ2-7,CASSYPGMVDYEQYF,TGTGCCAGCAGCTATCCAGGGATGGTTGACTACGAGCAGTACTTC
-,few,TRBV29-1,TRBJ1-1,CSVELLLNTEAFF,TGCAGCGTTGAGTTGCTACTCAACACTGAAGCTTTCTTT
-,-,TRBV2,TRBJ2-2,CASTASNTGELFF,TGTGCCAGCACGGCGTCTAACACCGGGGAGCTGTTTTTT
-,-,TRBV14,TRBJ2-1,CASSWSSYNEQFF,TGTGCCAGCAGCTGGTCCTCCTACAATGAGCAGTTCTTC
TRBD1,-,TRBV29-1,TRBJ2-6,CSVETGSAGANVLTF,TGCAGCGTTGAGACAGGGAGTGCCGGGGCCAACGTCCTGACTTTC
-,-,TRBV7-3,TRBJ2-5,CASSTSTKETQYF,TGTGCCAGCAGCACCAGCACCAAGGAGACCCAGTACTTC
-,few,TRBV15,TRBJ2-5,CATSRGLAQETQYF,TGTGCCACCAGCAGGGGACTCGCGCAAGAGACCCAGTACTTC
-,few,TRBV18,TRBJ2-1,CASSPLGTEQFF,TGTGCCAGCTCACCACTCGGGACTGAGCAGTTCTTC
-,-,TRBV9,TRBJ1-3,CASSVDRASGNTIYF,TGTGCCAGCAGCGTAGACAGGGCCTCTGGAAACACCATATATTTT
-,-,TRBV7-3,TRBJ2-3,CASSLRASTDTQYF,TGTGCCAGCAGCTTAAGGGCTAGCACAGATACGCAGTATTTT
-,-,TRBV4-2,TRBJ2-2,CASSQATVNTGELFF,TGTGCCAGCAGCCAAGCAACGGTGAACACCGGGGAGCTGTTTTTT
-,-,TRBV1,TRBJ1-1,CTSSQDSGQGGDTEAFF,TGCACCAGCAGCCAAGATTCAGGACAGGGCGGGGACACTGAAGCTTTCTTT
-,few,TRBV6-5,TRBJ2-3,CASSTYRADTQYF,TGTGCCAGCAGTACGTACAGGGCTGATACGCAGTATTTT
TRBD1,few,TRBV15,TRBJ1-1,CATSLIPGQGAEAFF,TGTGCCACCAGCTTAATCCCGGGACAGGGGGCTGAAGCTTTCTTT
TRBD2,few,TRBV30,TRBJ2-7,CAWSRTRTSGVSYEQYF,TGTGCCTGGAGTCGCACTAGGACTAGCGGAGTCTCCTACGAGCAGTACTTC
-,-,TRBV4-3,TRBJ2-1,CASSHAGPPYNEQFF,TGCGCCAGCAGCCATGCCGGGCCCCCCTACAATGAGCAGTTCTTC
-,-,TRBV15,TRBJ2-2,CATSRVYTANTGELFF,TGTGCCACCAGCAGAGTTTACACTGCGAACACCGGGGAGCTGTTTTTT
-,few,TRBV28,TRBJ2-1,CASNNQRKQVQSYNEQFF,TGTGCCAGCAACAATCAGCGGAAACAGGTCCAATCCTACAATGAGCAGTTCTTC
-,-,TRBV29-1,TRBJ2-5,CSVDMRVGSGGETQYF,TGCAGCGTTGATATGCGGGTTGGGTCCGGTGGGGAGACCCAGTACTTC
-,few,TRBV6-6,TRBJ2-5,CASSYPTGTKYF,TGTGCCAGCAGTTACCCGACAGGGACTAAGTACTTC
-,few,TRBV7-2,TRBJ2-7,CASSLPQYEQYF,TGTGCCAGCAGCTTACCCCAATACGAGCAGTACTTC
-,-,TRBV7-3,TRBJ2-2,CASSLLAGRRTGELFF,TGTGCCAGCAGCTTACTAGCAGGGAGGAGGACCGGGGAGCTGTTTTTT
-,few,TRBV30,TRBJ1-1,CAWSELGRENTEAFF,TGTGCCTGGAGTGAGCTCGGACGGGAGAACACTGAAGCTTTCTTT
TRBD1,few,TRBV29-1,TRBJ2-3,CSGWDRGTDTQYF,TGCAGCGGGTGGGACAGGGGCACAGATACGCAGTATTTT
-,-,TRBV5-1,TRBJ2-5,CASARGGTEETQYF,TGCGCCAGCGCACGAGGGGGAACCGAAGAGACCCAGTACTTC
TRBD1,-,TRBV5-1,TRBJ2-7,CASSEGQGFREQYF,TGCGCCAGCAGCGAGGGACAGGGGTTTCGCGAGCAGTACTTC
-,few,TRBV7-2,TRBJ2-5,CASSPVGLETQYF,TGTGCCAGCAGCCCGGTGGGGCTCGAGACCCAGTACTTC
-,-,TRBV5-1,TRBJ2-1,CASSLDSSLSYNEQFF,TGCGCCAGCAGCTTGGATAGCTCTCTATCCTACAATGAGCAGTTCTTC
TRBD1,-,TRBV6-7,TRBJ1-1,CASTLQGGVNTEAFF,TGTGCCAGCACCCTTCAAGGGGGCGTAAACACTGAAGCTTTCTTT
-,many,TRBV7-9,TRBJ2-4,CASSKYTGDIQYF,TGTGCCAGCAGCAAGTACACGGGGGACATTCAGTACTTC
-,-,TRBV29-1,TRBJ2-3,CSVGTRRPDTQYF,TGCAGCGTTGGGACCCGCAGGCCCGATACGCAGTATTTT
-,-,TRBV4-3,TRBJ2-1,CASSPTGNSYNEQFF,TGCGCCAGCAGCCCTACAGGGAACTCCTACAATGAGCAGTTCTTC
-,-,TRBV7-7,TRBJ2-2,CASSPAGTNTGELFF,TGTGCTAGCAGCCCGGCAGGGACTAACACCGGGGAGCTGTTTTTT
-,-,TRBV7-2,TRBJ2-3,CASSLALTDTQYF,TGTGCCAGCAGCTTAGCGCTGACAGATACGCAGTATTTT
-,few,TRBV4-3,TRBJ2-4,CASSQTSRRDKNIQYF,TGCGCCAGCAGCCAAACCAGCCGACGGGACAAAAACATTCAGTACTTC
TRBD1,-,TRBV6-5,TRBJ2-5,CASALGQNLETQYF,TGTGCCAGCGCGCTGGGACAGAATTTAGAGACCCAGTACTTC
TRBD2,-,TRBV7-2,TRBJ2-7,CASSALAVSYEQYF,TGTGCCAGCAGCGCCCTAGCGGTTAGCTACGAGCAGTACTTC
-,few,TRBV7-9,TRBJ2-5,CASSHSETQYF,TGTGCCAGCAGCCACTCAGAGACCCAGTACTTC
-,few,TRBV5-6,TRBJ2-7,CASSNFVYEQYF,TGTGCCAGCAGCAATTTCGTCTACGAGCAGTACTTC
TRBD1,-,TRBV29-1,TRBJ1-1,CSVARQGMTEAFF,TGCAGCGTTGCCAGACAGGGTATGACTGAAGCTTTCTTT